A selection of T cell receptor beta chains follows, all from one sample in a study of blood T cell repertoires in COVID-19. Only in-frame clones appear in the TCRdb table, and some are missing; sequencing was by immunoSEQ multiplex PCR. The sample has under 200,000 clones, 79% seen once. Sample: peripheral blood. The receptors originated from a man aged 60-69 years with active or convalescent COVID-19. Each CDR3 is given with its conserved first and last residue. The D gene is left open where the match is weak. Some rows mark clone size as missing; the rest say once, few, many or name a class of expanded clone.

d_call: TRBD1; v_call: TRBV6-6; cdr3_length: 15; j_call: TRBJ2-7; clone_size: NA; cdr3_aa: CASSYSQQGAYEQYF; cdr3_nt: TGTGCCAGCAGTTACTCGCAACAGGGGGCGTACGAGCAGTACTTC
d_call: NA; v_call: TRBV4-3; cdr3_length: 14; j_call: TRBJ2-1; clone_size: NA; cdr3_aa: CASSQDGRLGEQFF; cdr3_nt: TGCGCCAGCAGCCAAGATGGGAGACTCGGCGAGCAGTTCTTC
d_call: NA; v_call: TRBV28; cdr3_length: 14; j_call: TRBJ2-7; clone_size: many; cdr3_aa: CASSLSSDAGEQYF; cdr3_nt: TGTGCCAGCAGTTTATCTAGCGATGCTGGCGAGCAGTACTTC
d_call: TRBD2; v_call: TRBV7-2; cdr3_length: 15; j_call: TRBJ2-1; clone_size: NA; cdr3_aa: CASSLAGGPYNEQFF; cdr3_nt: TGTGCCAGCAGCTTGGCGGGAGGGCCCTACAATGAGCAGTTCTTC
d_call: NA; v_call: TRBV9; cdr3_length: 12; j_call: TRBJ1-2; clone_size: NA; cdr3_aa: CASSPDTYGYTF; cdr3_nt: TGTGCCAGCAGCCCCGACACCTATGGCTACACCTTC
d_call: TRBD1; v_call: TRBV5-1; cdr3_length: 14; j_call: TRBJ1-4; clone_size: NA; cdr3_aa: CASSRSRTGEKLFF; cdr3_nt: TGCGCCAGCAGCCGTTCTCGGACAGGCGAAAAACTGTTTTTT
d_call: TRBD1; v_call: TRBV6-2/TRBV6-3; cdr3_length: 15; j_call: TRBJ2-7; clone_size: NA; cdr3_aa: CASSPRGQGFYEQYF; cdr3_nt: TGTGCCAGCAGTCCCCGGGGACAGGGCTTCTACGAGCAGTACTTC
d_call: NA; v_call: TRBV14; cdr3_length: 14; j_call: TRBJ2-7; clone_size: NA; cdr3_aa: CAQQGGVPSYEQYF; cdr3_nt: TGTGCCCAGCAGGGGGGCGTTCCTTCCTACGAGCAGTACTTC
d_call: TRBD1; v_call: TRBV19; cdr3_length: 15; j_call: TRBJ2-7; clone_size: NA; cdr3_aa: CASSPGTDSYYEQYF; cdr3_nt: TGTGCCAGTAGTCCCGGGACAGACTCATACTACGAGCAGTACTTC
d_call: TRBD1; v_call: TRBV5-1; cdr3_length: 14; j_call: TRBJ2-5; clone_size: once; cdr3_aa: CASSPDRGQETQYF; cdr3_nt: TGCGCCAGCAGCCCGGACAGGGGACAAGAGACCCAGTACTTC
d_call: TRBD2; v_call: TRBV6-6; cdr3_length: 14; j_call: TRBJ2-3; clone_size: NA; cdr3_aa: CATTSGRAVDTQYF; cdr3_nt: TGTGCCACAACCAGCGGGAGGGCCGTCGATACGCAGTATTTT
d_call: NA; v_call: TRBV24-1; cdr3_length: 13; j_call: TRBJ1-2; clone_size: NA; cdr3_aa: CATSDRSFGGYTF; cdr3_nt: TGTGCCACCAGCGACAGGTCTTTTGGTGGCTACACCTTC
d_call: TRBD2; v_call: TRBV2; cdr3_length: 18; j_call: TRBJ2-1; clone_size: NA; cdr3_aa: CASSEDPGLVPPYNEQFF; cdr3_nt: TGTGCCAGCAGTGAAGACCCGGGACTAGTGCCCCCCTATAATGAGCAGTTCTTC
d_call: NA; v_call: TRBV2; cdr3_length: 15; j_call: TRBJ2-5; clone_size: NA; cdr3_aa: CASSELTAFQETQYF; cdr3_nt: TGTGCCAGCAGTGAATTGACAGCTTTTCAAGAGACCCAGTACTTC
d_call: NA; v_call: TRBV6-6; cdr3_length: 15; j_call: TRBJ1-2; clone_size: NA; cdr3_aa: CASTQTPSGLVGYTF; cdr3_nt: TGTGCCAGCACCCAAACCCCATCAGGGCTAGTTGGGTACACCTTC
d_call: TRBD1; v_call: TRBV5-1; cdr3_length: 15; j_call: TRBJ1-2; clone_size: NA; cdr3_aa: CASSREGTGNYGYTF; cdr3_nt: TGCGCCAGCAGCAGGGAGGGGACAGGGAACTATGGCTACACCTTC